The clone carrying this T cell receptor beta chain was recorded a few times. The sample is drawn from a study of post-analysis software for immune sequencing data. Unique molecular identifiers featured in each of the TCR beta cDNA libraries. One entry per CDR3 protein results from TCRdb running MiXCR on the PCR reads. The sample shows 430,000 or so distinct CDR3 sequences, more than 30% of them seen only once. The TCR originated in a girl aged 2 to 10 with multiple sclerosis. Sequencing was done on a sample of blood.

The CDR3 DNA reads as TGTGCCAGCAGTCGACCCTTGGGCACTGAAGCTTTCTTT. As protein: CASSRPLGTEAFF. The chain joins TRBV6-5 to TRBJ1-1, with no clear D. CDR3 length equals 13 residues. Germline CDR1 reads MNHEY; CDR2 reads SVGAGI. The V end was cut by 5 bases, the J end by 4 bases, with 11 bases between.